These 13 T cell receptor beta chains were sequenced from one sample in a study of T cells in Graves' hyperthyroidism and ophthalmopathy. RNA transcripts gave rise to amplified TCR beta CDR3 regions. TCR CDR3 underwent first-round RT-PCR with the HTBI primer set. A single record per CDR3 protein comes from TCRdb applying MiXCR to the multiplex PCR reads. The table records 200,000 to 250,000 distinct CDR3 sequences, 15% to 20% of them present only once. The source material was blood. The origin of the receptors is a woman in her late teens or twenties with Graves' ophthalmopathy.

This clonotype was counted once. The V call is TRBV28, the J call TRBJ1-5; 9 bases line up with TRBD1. The CDR3 length is 15 residues. Germline V gene lookup returns CDR1 MDHEN and CDR2 SYDVKM. V was clipped by 5 bases and J by 6 bases; unmatched bases: 8. The CDR3 protein is CASSPGQGVSQPQHF. The CDR3 DNA sequence: TGTGCCAGCAGTCCGGGACAGGGAGTGAGTCAGCCCCAGCATTTT. Using reference TRBV28 and TRBJ1-5 for the parts outside the CDR3, the full variable domain is DVKVTQSSRYLVKRTGEKVFLECVQDMDHENMFWYRQDPGLGLRLIYFSYDVKMKEKGDIPEGYSVSREKKERFSLILESASTNQTSMYLCASSPGQGVSQPQHFGDGTRLSIL.

This clonotype was seen at least ten times. The chain employs TRBV3-1 and TRBJ2-1; TRBD2 aligns across 9 bases. CDR3 length: 17 residues. V trimming: 1 base; J trimming: 3 bases; junction bases outside the gene matches: 7. The germline CDR1 and CDR2 sequences are LGHDT and YNNKEL (reference sequence). The chain's CDR3 is CASSQVRSGGYYNEQFF. CDR3 nucleotide sequence: TGTGCCAGCAGCCAAGTGCGTAGCGGGGGTTACTACAATGAGCAGTTCTTC.

This clonotype was detected many times. The genes are TRBV28 and TRBJ2-2; TRBD2 might be the D (6 bases). CDR3 length: 15 residues. The V gene lost 10 bases and the J gene lost 5 bases, with 20 bases spanning the gap. The germline CDR1 and CDR2 sequences are MDHEN and SYDVKM. This CDR3 is CATITGLLRTGELFF. In DNA form, the CDR3 reads TGTGCCACCATCACGGGACTCTTGAGGACCGGGGAGCTGTTTTTT.

This clonotype was found many times. This chain joins TRBV11-3 and TRBJ2-7; the match to TRBD1 covers 10 bases. J gave up 1 base and V 4 bases, and 7 bases lay outside the gene matches. Germline V gene lookup returns CDR1 SGHNT and CDR2 YENEEA. This CDR3 region has 16 residues. This chain's CDR3 is CASSYRDRGPSYEQYF. The DNA of the CDR3 is TGTGCCAGCAGCTACCGGGACAGGGGTCCTTCCTACGAGCAGTACTTC.

This chain connects TRBV20-1 to TRBJ2-1; 9 bases are a match to TRBD2. Germline CDR1 reads DFQATT; CDR2 reads SNEGSKA (reference sequence). V gave up 3 bases and J gave up 1 base; unmatched junction bases: 13. The length of the CDR3 is 18 residues. CDR3 region: CSARGGSGGSFSYNEQFF. CDR3 DNA: TGCAGTGCTAGGGGCGGTAGCGGGGGTTCCTTTTCCTACAATGAGCAGTTCTTC.

The table lists this clonotype with many counts. This chain joins TRBV19 and TRBJ1-5; D remains unclear. The CDR3 length is 13 residues. Germline-derived CDR1 and CDR2 are LNHDA and SQIVND (reference sequence). V was cut by 5 bases and J by 1 base, with 6 bases left in between. The CDR3 DNA sequence: TGTGCCAGTAGTGCAGGAAGCAATCAGCCCCAGCATTTT. Encoded protein: CASSAGSNQPQHF.

The rearrangement links TRBV7-9 to TRBJ2-3; the D is unclear. Trimming shortened V by 7 bases and J by 2 bases, and 19 bases separated the two germline ends. This CDR3 is 16 amino acids long. Germline loops: CDR1 SEHNR, CDR2 FQNEAQ (reference sequence). CDR3 sequence reads: CASIATAPPHTDTQYF. The CDR3 DNA is TGTGCCAGCATCGCCACCGCCCCCCCCCACACAGATACGCAGTATTTT.

This clonotype was seen a handful of times. CDR3 DNA: TGTGCCAGCAGCCCTGAAGAGGGTGCTGAAGCTTTCTTT. Residues: CASSPEEGAEAFF. The genes are TRBV7-3 and TRBJ1-1; D unresolved. The V gene lost 5 bases and the J gene lost 6 bases, with 13 bases spanning the gap. The germline V gene has CDR1 SGHTA and CDR2 FQGTGA. CDR3 size: 13 residues.

This clonotype was counted at least ten times. J is TRBJ1-1 and V is TRBV6-1; D remains ambiguous. This CDR3 has 13 amino acids. Trimming stripped 8 bases from V and 0 bases from J, with 10 bases between. Germline V gives CDR1 MNHNS, CDR2 SASEGT. The CDR3 sequence is CASGRFVNTEAFF. The DNA for the CDR3 is TGTGCCAGCGGGAGGTTCGTGAACACTGAAGCTTTCTTT.

This clonotype came up many times. The junction shows a germline mismatch at one end, possibly a read error. As DNA, the CDR3 is TGTGCTAGCAGCTTGGGAGGGAGGGCCCAAGAGACCCAGTACTTC. This sequence encodes CASSLGGRAQETQYF. The chain employs TRBV7-7 and TRBJ2-5, with 7 nucleotides matching TRBD2. CDR3 size: 15 residues. The V gene's germline CDR1 is SSHAT and CDR2 FNYEAQ (reference sequence). The variable domain in full, with the rest retrieved from reference TRBV7-7 and TRBJ2-5, is GAGVSQSPRYKVTKRGQDVTLRCDPISSHATLYWYQQALGQGPEFLTYFNYEAQPDKSGLPSDRFSAERPEGSISTLTIQRTEQRDSAMYRCASSLGGRAQETQYFGPGTRLLVL.

This clonotype was recorded at least ten times. The chain joins TRBV24-1 to TRBJ1-1, with D tentatively TRBD1 (6 bases). Trimming pared 1 base from V and 1 base from J, leaving 27 bases between. Germline lookup yields CDR1 KGHDR and CDR2 SFDVKD. The CDR3 spans 21 residues. The CDR3 here is CATSDFPQTPTGFLTNTEAFF. For the CDR3, the DNA is TGTGCCACCAGTGATTTTCCCCAAACCCCGACAGGCTTCCTGACGAACACTGAAGCTTTCTTT.

This clonotype was detected ten times or more. The chain couples TRBV6-2 or TRBV6-3 to TRBJ2-4, with 10 nucleotides matching TRBD2. Germline CDR1 is MNHEY and CDR2 is SVGEGT. The CDR3 loop spans 17 amino acids. J lost 3 bases, V lost 2 bases, and 7 bases had no gene match. CDR3 loop: CASSYLGLADYKNIQYF. The CDR3 region has the DNA TGTGCCAGCAGTTACCTTGGACTAGCGGATTACAAAAACATTCAGTACTTC.

This clonotype was counted at least ten times. J is TRBJ1-2 and V is TRBV14, with 8 positions matching TRBD1. The V gene's germline CDR1 is SGHDN and CDR2 FVKESK. CDR3 length: 16 residues. Unmatched junction bases numbered 5, after V lost 2 bases and J lost 0 bases. CDR3 residues: CASSQRGQGTNYGYTF. CDR3 coding DNA: TGTGCCAGCAGCCAAAGAGGACAGGGAACTAACTATGGCTACACCTTC.